This T cell receptor beta chain was identified during a study of T-cell reconstitution after alpha-beta-depleted transplantation in children. Findings and limits, study-wide: Roughly two months post-transplant, alpha-beta T cells reportedly originated from several hundred graft clones that had expanded. The study traced high day-60 TCRbeta diversity in some patients to surviving recipient T cells and thymic progenitors. Newly made T cells mostly supplied T-cell counts and diversity one year after transplant.

Preparation of the TCRbeta library involved a method that used unique molecular identifiers. TCRdb analysed the PCR reads with MiXCR anew, one entry per CDR3 protein. The sample consists of roughly 220,000 distinct CDR3 sequences, approximately 8.4% of them appearing once. V lost 2 bases and J lost 3, with 7 bases in between. The CDR3 runs to 14 residues. Looked up from germline, CDR1 is SGHTA and CDR2 is FQGTGA. The sample holds a few counts of this clonotype. Antigen unknown. The sample consisted of PBMCs, mostly from graft donor cells, taken 360 days after TCRalphabeta/CD19-depleted stem cell transplant. This sequence was found in a male patient aged 2 to 10 who had a stem cell transplant for acute myeloid leukemia, so the T cells may come from the graft donor. The chain couples TRBV7-3 to TRBJ2-2; TRBD1 is a possible D gene (5 bases). CDR3 sequence reads: CASSLDSYTGELFF. In DNA form, the CDR3 reads TGTGCCAGCAGCTTAGACAGCTACACCGGGGAGCTGTTTTTT.